A single sample gave rise to the 27 T cell receptor beta chains below, sequenced in a study of shared clonotypes between healthy human individuals. Terminally differentiated effector memory CD45RA+ cells were excluded by CCR7 positive selection of CD45RO-negative cells. TCRdb's table, derived via immunoSEQ multiplex PCR, lists solely in-frame clones and lacks some. The table has about 1.9 million clones, over 85% seen once. Sequences were obtained from naive CD8+ T cells from PBMCs. Receptor source: a man younger than 35 in good health. Some clones in this sample may be carry-over from other donors' samples.

A word on this clone: Additional DNA sequences in this sample encode the identical CDR3. The genes are TRBV7-9 and TRBJ1-1; maybe TRBD1 (5 bases). V gave up 6 bases and J gave up 6 bases, with 8 bases separating them. CDR1 is SEHNR and CDR2 is FQNEAQ in the germline V gene (reference sequence). The CDR3 runs 11 residues. The CDR3 protein is CASSSGPEAFF. The CDR3 coding sequence is TGTGCCAGCAGTTCGGGGCCTGAAGCTTTCTTT.

The rearrangement links TRBV7-2 to TRBJ1-2; 9 positions match TRBD1. V was clipped by 6 bases and J by 4 bases; unmatched bases: 3. This CDR3 is 13 amino acids long. CDR1 SGHTA and CDR2 FQGNSA come from the germline V gene. The CDR3 DNA is TGTGCCAGCAGAGACAGGGGGGCCTATGGCTACACCTTC. Its translation is CASRDRGAYGYTF.

On this clone: Additional DNA sequences in this sample encode the identical CDR3. V is TRBV6-5 and J is TRBJ2-2; D not resolved. The length of the CDR3 is 13 residues. The germline V gene has CDR1 MNHEY and CDR2 SVGAGI. V dropped 0 bases and J dropped 5 bases, with 4 bases sitting between them. The CDR3 spells CASSYSRTGELFF. The CDR3 nucleotides read TGTGCCAGCAGTTACTCACGTACCGGGGAGCTGTTTTTT.

The chain employs TRBV27 and TRBJ1-5; perhaps TRBD1 as D (6 bases). V lost 5 bases and J 0 bases, leaving 11 bases between the germline ends. CDR3 length: 15 amino acids. The V gene's germline CDR1 is MNHEY and CDR2 SMNVEV (reference sequence). The CDR3 here is CASSLGALSNQPQHF. CDR3 bases: TGTGCCAGCAGTCTGGGGGCCCTTAGCAATCAGCCCCAGCATTTT.

The chain recombines TRBV6-1 with TRBJ1-2; possible D gene TRBD1, 6 bases. Germline V gene sequence: CDR1 MNHNS, CDR2 SASEGT. The CDR3 runs 14 residues. The V end lost 2 bases, the J end lost 8 bases, and 15 bases lay between the germline ends. DNA for the CDR3: TGTGCCAGCAGTGAATTGGGGGGCGCATCCGGCTACACCTTC. This codes for CASSELGGASGYTF.

V gene TRBV6-6 combines with J gene TRBJ2-1, with 7 bases identical to TRBD2. Germline CDR1 MNHNY, CDR2 SVGAGI (reference sequence). The trim removed 5 bases at V and 6 bases at J, leaving 10 bases unmatched. The CDR3 totals 15 residues. The DNA for the CDR3 is TGTGCCAGCAGTCAGCGGACTAGATATGGCAATGAGCAGTTCTTC. It encodes CASSQRTRYGNEQFF.

This rearrangement joins TRBV7-9 to TRBJ2-1; D remains unclear. The V gene's germline CDR1 is SEHNR and CDR2 FQNEAQ (reference sequence). This CDR3 is 16 amino acids long. V was trimmed by 6 bases and J by 0 bases, leaving 15 bases between them. CDR3 loop: CASREMLEDSYNEQFF. CDR3 coding DNA: TGTGCCAGCAGAGAGATGTTAGAGGACTCCTACAATGAGCAGTTCTTC. Full variable domain (missing parts from reference TRBV7-9 and TRBJ2-1): DTGVSQNPRHKITKRGQNVTFRCDPISEHNRLYWYRQTLGQGPEFLTYFQNEAQLEKSRLLSDRFSAERPKGSFSTLEIQRTEQGDSAMYLCASREMLEDSYNEQFFGPGTRLTVL.

This chain's CDR3 is CASSIGQGWRTEAFF. The CDR3 DNA reads TGTGCCAGCAGTATAGGGCAGGGTTGGCGCACTGAAGCTTTCTTT. The chain uses TRBV27 and TRBJ1-1; weak D call: TRBD1 (5 bases). The germline V gene has CDR1 MNHEY and CDR2 SMNVEV (reference sequence). Trimming removed 5 bases at V and 4 bases at J, with 17 bases between. CDR3 length: 15 amino acids.

This clone was detected a few times. The chain uses TRBV4-2 and TRBJ1-4, with D unclear. In germline, CDR1 is LGHNA, CDR2 YNFKEQ. This CDR3 comprises 14 residues. The V end was cut by 5 bases, the J end by 3 bases, with 10 bases between. The CDR3 loop is CASSSKAANEKLFF. The CDR3, as DNA: TGTGCCAGCAGCTCCAAGGCGGCTAATGAAAAACTGTTTTTT.

The rearrangement links TRBV30 to TRBJ2-3; TRBD1 aligns across 7 bases. The CDR3 consists of 13 residues. Germline CDR1 and CDR2: GTSNPN and SVGIG (reference sequence). V shed 5 bases and J 6 bases; nucleotides not matched to a gene: 8. CDR3 sequence: CAWGHTRGDTQYF. For the CDR3, the DNA is TGTGCCTGGGGCCACACCAGGGGGGATACGCAGTATTTT.

This rearrangement joins TRBV28 to TRBJ2-3; 7 bases are a match to TRBD2. The CDR3 runs 15 residues. The V and J ends lost 7 bases and 2 bases, in that order; junction bases with no gene match: 9. Looked up from germline, CDR1 is MDHEN and CDR2 is SYDVKM. The chain's CDR3 is CASTFGDYDTDTQYF. The CDR3 DNA reads TGTGCCAGCACCTTCGGGGACTACGACACAGATACGCAGTATTTT.

This chain connects TRBV7-8 to TRBJ2-1; D not resolved. This CDR3 comprises 13 residues. The germline V and J ends were trimmed by 1 base and 7 bases, with 8 bases remaining between them. Germline V gives CDR1 SGHVS, CDR2 FQNEAQ. CDR3 bases: TGTGCCAGCAGCTTAGTTTGGGGAAATGAGCAGTTCTTC. Its translation: CASSLVWGNEQFF.

The chain uses TRBV30 and TRBJ2-2; D uncertain. Trimming took off 8 bases at V and 3 bases at J, with 10 bases between the two ends. This CDR3 is 12 amino acids long. CDR1 and CDR2 (germline): GTSNPN, SVGIG (reference sequence). CDR3 loop: CALTEDTGELFF. CDR3 coding DNA: TGTGCCCTGACTGAGGACACCGGGGAGCTGTTTTTT. The entire variable domain, with the rest obtained from reference TRBV30 and TRBJ2-2, is as follows: SQTIHQWPATLVQPVGSPLSLECTVEGTSNPNLYWYRQAAGRGLQLLFYSVGIGQISSEVPQNLSASRPQDRQFILSSKKLLLSDSGFYLCALTEDTGELFFGEGSRLTVL.

The chain has TRBV29-1 and TRBJ2-1; D perhaps matches TRBD2 (6 bases). V lost 6 bases and J 6 bases, leaving 18 bases between the germline ends. This CDR3 comprises 14 residues. CDR1 SQVTM and CDR2 ANQGSEA come from the germline V gene. The CDR3 coding sequence is TGCAGCGTAGTAGCGGTGGGCTCTCCCAATGAGCAGTTCTTC. Residues: CSVVAVGSPNEQFF.

The rearrangement uses TRBV9 and TRBJ2-1, with TRBD2 matching over 9 bases. Trimming removed 3 bases from V and 0 bases from J; junction bases left unmatched: 13. Germline V lookup: CDR1 SGDLS, CDR2 YYNGEE. This CDR3 comprises 19 residues. This chain's CDR3 is CASSARPLAGGSSYNEQFF. CDR3 nucleotides: TGTGCCAGCAGCGCGCGTCCTCTTGCGGGAGGGAGCTCCTACAATGAGCAGTTCTTC.

This chain connects TRBV5-6 to TRBJ2-7; weak D call: TRBD1 (6 bases). V was shortened by 3 bases and J by 0 bases, with 10 bases between the two germline ends. The CDR3 extends over 14 amino acids. Germline V gene sequence: CDR1 SGHDT, CDR2 YYEEEE. The CDR3 region is CASSYWDNSYEQYF. The CDR3 bases are TGTGCCAGCAGCTACTGGGACAACTCCTACGAGCAGTACTTC.

This rearrangement joins TRBV6-5 to TRBJ1-2; possible D gene TRBD1, 5 bases. V lost 5 bases to trimming and J lost 7 bases, with 17 bases between them. This CDR3 is built from 14 residues. Germline V gene data show CDR1 as MNHEY and CDR2 as SVGAGI. The CDR3 loop is CASSPLRGQSGYTF. The CDR3 nucleotides read TGTGCCAGCAGTCCTCTCAGAGGACAATCTGGCTACACCTTC.

Only one count was recorded for this clone. The sample carries other DNA sequences with the same CDR3. The rearrangement links TRBV10-3 to TRBJ2-1; 9 positions agree with TRBD2. V lost 0 bases, J lost 7 bases, and 7 bases stayed unmatched. The CDR3 is 16 amino acids. The germline CDR1 and CDR2 sequences are ENHRY and SYGVKD. The CDR3 loop reads CAISESTSGRLNEQFF. The CDR3 nucleotides read TGTGCCATCAGTGAGTCGACGAGCGGGAGGTTAAATGAGCAGTTCTTC.

The V gene is TRBV23-1, the J gene TRBJ2-5; the D gene could be TRBD1 or TRBD2 (5 bases each). TRBV23-1 is placed among ORFs of uncertain function. The CDR3 is made up of 12 amino acids. With 3 bases removed from V and 3 bases from J, the gap between germline ends came to 5 bases. CDR3 protein: CASSQGEETQYF. In nucleotides, the CDR3 is TGCGCCAGCAGTCAGGGGGAAGAGACCCAGTACTTC.

This clone showed up just once. J is TRBJ2-5 and V is TRBV19; tentatively, D is TRBD2 (5 bases). This CDR3 comprises 15 residues. V was clipped by 5 bases and J by 2 bases, with 15 bases between them. Germline loops: CDR1 LNHDA, CDR2 SQIVND (reference sequence). CDR3 region: CASSEGVSFQETQYF. CDR3 nucleotide sequence: TGTGCCAGTAGTGAGGGTGTGAGTTTTCAAGAGACCCAGTACTTC. Supplemented by reference TRBV19 and TRBJ2-5, the full variable domain reads DGGITQSPKYLFRKEGQNVTLSCEQNLNHDAMYWYRQDPGQGLRLIYYSQIVNDFQKGDIAEGYSVSREKKESFPLTVTSAQKNPTAFYLCASSEGVSFQETQYFGPGTRLLVL.

V is TRBV7-2 and J is TRBJ2-5; the match to TRBD2 covers 8 bases. CDR1 and CDR2 (germline): SGHTA, FQGNSA. The CDR3 contains 14 residues. The V segment lost 2 bases and the J segment 7 bases; nucleotides outside the gene matches: 6. The CDR3 is CASSLLAGRGTQYF. DNA of the CDR3: TGTGCCAGCAGCTTATTAGCGGGGCGGGGGACCCAGTACTTC.

This chain connects TRBV15 to TRBJ1-2, with a tentative D call TRBD1 (6 bases). Germline lookup yields CDR1 LNHNV and CDR2 YYDKDF (reference sequence). The CDR3 spans 16 residues. Between the trimmed V and J ends, which lost 5 bases and 3 bases, there was a span of 19 bases. CDR3 sequence reads: CATSPTGGGWDYGYTF. Here the CDR3 DNA reads TGTGCCACCAGCCCCACGGGGGGGGGCTGGGACTATGGCTACACCTTC.

J is TRBJ2-5 and V is TRBV18; D gene ambiguous. V lost 3 bases to trimming and J lost 0 bases, with 8 bases between them. The CDR3 is 14 amino acids. The germline gives CDR1 KGHSH, CDR2 LQKENI. The CDR3 region is CASSPEAYQETQYF. The CDR3 DNA reads as TGTGCCAGCTCACCCGAGGCGTACCAAGAGACCCAGTACTTC.

A single count supports this clone. This chain connects TRBV27 to TRBJ2-7; no clear D gene. The CDR3 runs 16 residues. Germline loops: CDR1 MNHEY, CDR2 SMNVEV (reference sequence). The V and J ends lost 3 bases and 3 bases respectively, with 18 bases between them. The CDR3 DNA is TGTGCCAGCAGTTTGTCCTGGACCGGTCTAATCTACGAGCAGTACTTC. Translating it yields CASSLSWTGLIYEQYF.

The gene calls are TRBV5-6 and TRBJ1-1, with a tentative D call TRBD1 (5 bases). The CDR3 spans 15 residues. Trimming took 6 bases from V and 5 from J, leaving 20 bases between them. The germline V gene encodes CDR1 SGHDT and CDR2 YYEEEE. CDR3 DNA sequence: TGTGCCAGCACCCTTGGGGGTCCTCGGGGGACTGAAGCTTTCTTT. This encodes CASTLGGPRGTEAFF.

This chain joins TRBV7-9 and TRBJ2-6, with 8 nucleotides matching TRBD1. The CDR3 has 16 amino acids. With V trimmed by 7 bases and J by 0 bases, 5 bases remained unmatched. Germline CDR1 reads SEHNR; CDR2 reads FQNEAQ (reference sequence). As DNA, the CDR3 is TGTGCCAGCACCCGGACAGGGCCCTCTGGGGCCAACGTCCTGACTTTC. It encodes CASTRTGPSGANVLTF.

The chain recombines TRBV16 with TRBJ2-1; 7 nucleotides agree with TRBD2. The trim removed 3 bases at V and 5 bases at J, leaving 7 bases unmatched. This CDR3 is 15 amino acids long. CDR1 is KGHSY, CDR2 FQNENV, per germline. CDR3 amino acids: CASSQGPSGDNEQFF. In DNA, the CDR3 is TGTGCCAGCAGCCAGGGGCCTAGCGGTGACAATGAGCAGTTCTTC.